Here is one T cell receptor beta chain with its context. This entry comes from a study of blood T cell repertoires in COVID-19. Method: immunoSEQ multiplex PCR; TCRdb's copy keeps in-frame clones and lacks some. Among hundreds of thousands of clones listed, about four fifths were seen once. Per the germline V gene, CDR1 is SGHAT and CDR2 is FQNNGV. The CDR3 extends over 13 amino acids. Trimming removed 1 base at V and 2 bases at J, with 5 bases between. The clonotype originates from a man aged 35-49 years who had been exposed to COVID-19. The rearrangement uses TRBV11-2 and TRBJ1-2, with a possible D match to TRBD1 (5 bases). Sequencing was done on a sample of PBMCs or T cells enriched from blood (not recorded which). The CDR3 sequence is CASSLAGNYGYTF. The CDR3 DNA reads as TGTGCCAGCAGCTTAGCAGGGAACTATGGCTACACCTTC. The full variable domain, rest sourced from reference TRBV11-2 and TRBJ1-2, is EAGVAQSPRYKIIEKRQSVAFWCNPISGHATLYWYQQILGQGPKLLIQFQNNGVVDDSQLPKDRFSAERLKGVDSTLKIQPAKLEDSAVYLCASSLAGNYGYTFGSGTRLTVV.